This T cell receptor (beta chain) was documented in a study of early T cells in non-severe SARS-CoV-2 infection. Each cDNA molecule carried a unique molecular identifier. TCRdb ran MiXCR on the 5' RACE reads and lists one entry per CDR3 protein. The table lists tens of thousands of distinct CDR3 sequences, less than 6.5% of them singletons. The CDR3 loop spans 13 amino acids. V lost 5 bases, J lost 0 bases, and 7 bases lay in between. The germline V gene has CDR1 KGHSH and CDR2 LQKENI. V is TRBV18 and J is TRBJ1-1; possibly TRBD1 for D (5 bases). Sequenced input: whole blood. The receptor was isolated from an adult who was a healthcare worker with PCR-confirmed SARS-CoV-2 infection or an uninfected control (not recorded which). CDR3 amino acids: CASSVGLNTEAFF. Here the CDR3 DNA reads TGTGCCAGCTCAGTGGGACTGAACACTGAAGCTTTCTTT.